This paragraph reports one TCR beta chain. The data stem from a study of blood T cell repertoires in COVID-19. Across the whole study: Collection of acute and convalescent COVID-19 samples took place in the United States, Italy and Spain. Sources were T cells, B-cell-depleted T cells, or PBMCs; the material itself was cDNA or gDNA.

V shed 3 bases and J 4 bases; nucleotides not matched to a gene: 15. The CDR3 is 18 residues long. CDR1 and CDR2 (germline): SGHVS, FNYEAQ. In the source study's methods: By means of reference gene primer amplification, nucleated cell counts were estimated. Sequencing used immunoSEQ multiplex PCR; TCRdb keeps in-frame clones, though not all of them. That table furnishes V, J and clone size, whereas the DNA furnished D and trimming. The sample comprises roughly 43,000 clones, more than 70% of which are singletons, and 3.7% rests with the top ten. The receptor was isolated from a human donor in a cohort sampled during active COVID-19. Sequenced material: peripheral blood. V gene TRBV7-6 combines with J gene TRBJ2-3, with 8 bases lining up with TRBD2. CDR3 residues: CASSFGLAGLGGADTQYF. DNA for the CDR3: TGTGCCAGCAGCTTTGGGTTAGCGGGGCTCGGAGGCGCAGATACGCAGTATTTT.